This passage covers 20 T cell receptor beta chains from one sample sequenced in a study of CD8 T cells in Susac syndrome. With random hexamers, about 0.45 to 1 ug RNA was reverse transcribed. TCRdb used MiXCR to reprocess the immunoSEQ multiplex PCR reads, holding one entry per CDR3 protein. The top ten clones hold 0.12% to 0.15% of a sample with about 120,000 distinct CDR3 sequences, roughly 95% of them seen once. The sample consisted of CD4+ T cells from PBMCs. The source is a human donor with Susac syndrome.

The chain links TRBV7-2 to TRBJ1-1; TRBD1 aligns across 7 bases. V lost 1 base and J lost 0; bases outside the gene matches: 5. Germline CDR1 is SGHTA and CDR2 is FQGNSA. There are 16 residues in the CDR3. The CDR3 bases are TGTGCCAGCAGCTTAGGTTACAGGGGACTGAACACTGAAGCTTTCTTT. Translating it yields CASSLGYRGLNTEAFF. Looking up the rest from reference TRBV7-2 and TRBJ1-1 gives the full variable domain: GAGVSQSPSNKVTEKGKDVELRCDPISGHTALYWYRQSLGQGLEFLIYFQGNSAPDKSGLPSDRFSAERTGGSVSTLTIQRTQQEDSAVYLCASSLGYRGLNTEAFFGQGTRLTVV.

The chain carries TRBV20-1 and TRBJ2-5, with 12 bases lining up with TRBD1. With V trimmed by 3 bases and J by 1 base, 9 bases remained unmatched. CDR3 length: 17 residues. Germline CDR1 and CDR2: DFQATT and SNEGSKA (reference sequence). The CDR3 DNA is TGCAGTGCTAGGGCTTCCGGGACAGGGGGCTTCCAAGAGACCCAGTACTTC. Translating gives CSARASGTGGFQETQYF.

The gene calls are TRBV5-1 and TRBJ1-2; D is possibly TRBD1 (5 bases). The CDR3 runs to 15 residues. Trimming stripped 0 bases from V and 8 bases from J, with 17 bases between. From germline, CDR1 is SGHRS and CDR2 YFSETQ. The CDR3 bases are TGCGCCAGCAGCTTGGGGGGACCGCTTATAGGGGGCTACACCTTC. Translating it yields CASSLGGPLIGGYTF.

The V gene is TRBV4-1, the J gene TRBJ2-7; the match to TRBD2 covers 8 bases. Trimming cost V 1 base and J 1 base; bases outside gene matches: 12. CDR1 MGHRA and CDR2 YSYEKL come from the germline V gene. CDR3 length: 18 residues. In DNA form, the CDR3 reads TGCGCCAGCAGCCAAGTGGTCCCAGCGGGAGATTCTTCCTACGAGCAGTACTTC. Protein sequence: CASSQVVPAGDSSYEQYF.

V usage is TRBV15 and J usage is TRBJ2-7, with TRBD2 matching 11 bases. This CDR3 region has 13 residues. J was trimmed by 9 bases and V by 2 bases; bases with no gene match: 3. CDR1 LNHNV and CDR2 YYDKDF come from the germline V gene (reference sequence). CDR3 DNA sequence: TGTGCCACCAGCAGACCGGGACTAGCGGCGCAGTACTTC. It codes for CATSRPGLAAQYF.

The chain employs TRBV3-1 and TRBJ1-5; D ambiguous. CDR3 length: 14 amino acids. V dropped 1 base and J dropped 4 bases, with 8 bases sitting between them. Germline-derived CDR1 and CDR2 are LGHDT and YNNKEL (reference sequence). This CDR3 reads CASSQGKRNQPQHF. CDR3 DNA sequence: TGTGCCAGCAGCCAAGGCAAGAGAAATCAGCCCCAGCATTTT.

This sequence joins TRBV5-1 and TRBJ1-2, with no clear D. Germline CDR1 SGHRS, CDR2 YFSETQ. The CDR3 spans 14 residues. The germline V and J ends were trimmed by 4 bases and 2 bases, with 12 bases remaining between them. The CDR3: CASSPPETNYGYTF. CDR3 bases: TGCGCCAGCAGCCCCCCAGAGACCAACTATGGCTACACCTTC.

This chain uses TRBV20-1 with TRBJ2-3; 9 nucleotides align to TRBD2. The CDR3 has 18 amino acids. Germline V gives CDR1 DFQATT, CDR2 SNEGSKA (reference sequence). Trimming removed 1 base from V and 2 bases from J; junction bases left unmatched: 13. Here the CDR3 reads CSARVFGETSGSTDTQYF. The CDR3 coding sequence is TGCAGTGCTAGAGTCTTCGGAGAGACTAGCGGTTCCACAGATACGCAGTATTTT.

This chain connects TRBV28 to TRBJ2-7, with D maybe TRBD2 (5 bases). Germline-derived CDR1 and CDR2 are MDHEN and SYDVKM. Between the trimmed V and J ends, which lost 3 bases and 0 bases, there was a span of 12 bases. The CDR3 is 15 amino acids. In DNA, the CDR3 is TGTGCCAGCAGTTTGGGCGGAGGTTCCTCCTACGAGCAGTACTTC. Protein sequence: CASSLGGGSSYEQYF.

The chain has TRBV5-1 and TRBJ2-5; unclear D gene. Trimming cost V 0 bases and J 5 bases, with 14 bases left between them. Germline CDR1 and CDR2: SGHRS and YFSETQ. The length of the CDR3 is 15 residues. The CDR3 DNA reads as TGCGCCAGCAGCTTGGCGCGAGTGTTGGCGGAGACCCAGTACTTC. Protein sequence: CASSLARVLAETQYF.

The chain joins TRBV3-1 to TRBJ2-3; TRBD2 aligns across 12 bases. Per the germline V gene, CDR1 is LGHDT and CDR2 is YNNKEL (reference sequence). V gave up 1 base and J gave up 2 bases; unmatched junction bases: 4. The CDR3 runs to 17 residues. The CDR3 region is CASSQGTSGTSTDTQYF. Here the CDR3 DNA reads TGTGCCAGCAGCCAAGGGACTAGCGGGACTTCCACAGATACGCAGTATTTT.

The gene calls are TRBV2 and TRBJ2-7, with TRBD1 identical over 8 bases. Trimming cost V 7 bases and J 2 bases; bases outside gene matches: 10. Germline V gives CDR1 SNHLY, CDR2 FYNNEI. This CDR3 has 15 amino acids. The CDR3 sequence: CASKGTGTGPYEQYF. The CDR3, as DNA: TGTGCCAGCAAAGGTACCGGGACAGGACCCTACGAGCAGTACTTC.

This sequence joins TRBV12-3 or TRBV12-4 and TRBJ2-7; no clear D gene. The CDR3 length is 13 residues. V lost 1 base and J lost 3, with 7 bases in between. This chain's CDR3 is CASSLGVSYEQYF. The CDR3 nucleotides are TGTGCCAGCAGTTTAGGTGTCAGCTACGAGCAGTACTTC.

The genes are TRBV18 and TRBJ2-2; D gene unclear. The CDR3 runs to 17 residues. Germline CDR1 reads KGHSH; CDR2 reads LQKENI. Trimming cost V 1 base and J 1 base, with 13 bases left between them. In nucleotides, the CDR3 is TGTGCCAGCTCACCACGAGCAGGTGGCGTGAACACCGGGGAGCTGTTTTTT. Protein product: CASSPRAGGVNTGELFF.

The chain recombines TRBV7-9 with TRBJ2-4; D gene unclear. The length of the CDR3 is 14 residues. The germline V gene has CDR1 SEHNR and CDR2 FQNEAQ (reference sequence). V shed 2 bases and J shed 0 bases, with 5 bases lying between them. The CDR3 coding sequence is TGTGCCAGCAGCTTACGAGAAGCCAAAAACATTCAGTACTTC. Translated: CASSLREAKNIQYF.

This chain links TRBV12-5 with TRBJ2-1; the D gene is possibly TRBD2 (6 bases). Trimming removed 6 bases from V and 8 bases from J, with 20 bases in between. Germline values: CDR1 LGHNT, CDR2 FRNRAP. The CDR3 spans 15 residues. In nucleotides, the CDR3 is TGTGCTAGTGGGGTCGGGAGTTCAGGCGCGGATGAGCAGTTCTTC. Translation: CASGVGSSGADEQFF.

The chain recombines TRBV12-3 or TRBV12-4 with TRBJ2-1; D unresolved. V lost 5 bases and J 0 bases, leaving 8 bases between the germline ends. The CDR3 sequence is 14 residues long. CDR3 sequence: CASSHSRSYNEQFF. The CDR3 nucleotides read TGTGCCAGCAGTCACAGCCGCTCCTACAATGAGCAGTTCTTC.

This chain connects TRBV29-1 to TRBJ2-5; the match to TRBD1 covers 8 bases. The CDR3 has 12 amino acids. V lost 7 bases and J lost 2; bases outside the gene matches: 3. CDR1 and CDR2 (germline): SQVTM, ANQGSEA. Here the CDR3 reads CSGGQGQETQYF. CDR3 coding DNA: TGCAGCGGCGGACAGGGACAAGAGACCCAGTACTTC.

The chain uses TRBV20-1 and TRBJ1-1; D may be TRBD1 (6 bases). CDR1 and CDR2 (germline): DFQATT, SNEGSKA (reference sequence). Trimming removed 6 bases from V and 5 bases from J, with 13 bases in between. This CDR3 region has 12 residues. The DNA for the CDR3 is TGCAGTGCAGGGGGGAGATGGACTGAAGCTTTCTTT. Encoded protein: CSAGGRWTEAFF.

This chain links TRBV3-1 with TRBJ2-5; D is ambiguous. Germline-derived CDR1 and CDR2 are LGHDT and YNNKEL (reference sequence). The CDR3 is made up of 13 amino acids. Trimming removed 1 base from V and 4 bases from J, with 7 bases in between. The CDR3 sequence is CASSQALSETQYF. CDR3 nucleotides: TGTGCCAGCAGCCAAGCGCTCTCAGAGACCCAGTACTTC.